The next 20 T cell receptor beta chains were all read from a single sample in a study of response to subunit inactivated influenza vaccine. TCRdb reprocessed the RT-PCR reads with MiXCR, giving one entry per CDR3 protein. The table has 150,000 or so distinct CDR3 sequences, around 9.9% seen once. The input for sequencing was non-naive T cells sorted from PBMCs, taken roughly 45 days after vaccination. These receptors all come from a man aged 50 or older who received an inactivated influenza vaccine.

This clonotype has more than one count but fewer than ten. This chain uses TRBV24-1 with TRBJ2-5; no definite D call. The ends were cut back, 0 bases at V and 14 bases at J, with 12 bases in the middle. Germline assignment: CDR1 KGHDR and CDR2 SFDVKD. This CDR3 is built from 12 residues. CDR3 DNA: TGTGCCACCAGTGATTTGGGGCAGGAGTTCTACTTC. Translating it yields CATSDLGQEFYF.

The table lists this clonotype with a few counts. The rearrangement uses TRBV10-3 and TRBJ1-6, with a possible D match to TRBD1 (5 bases). Trimming took off 10 bases at V and 6 bases at J, with 16 bases between the two ends. This CDR3 has 14 amino acids. Germline V gene lookup returns CDR1 ENHRY and CDR2 SYGVKD. The CDR3 DNA follows: TGTGCCAGTACCGAGGGGTTGGGTAATTCACCCCTCCACTTT. Translating gives CASTEGLGNSPLHF.

This clonotype showed up many times. The chain joins TRBV29-1 to TRBJ1-1; D gene ambiguous. The CDR3 is 13 amino acids. Trimming left V 6 bases short and J 0 bases short, with 11 bases between. CDR1 SQVTM and CDR2 ANQGSEA come from the germline V gene. The CDR3 protein is CSVRIDMNTEAFF. CDR3 sequence (DNA): TGCAGCGTGAGAATAGATATGAACACTGAAGCTTTCTTT.

The rearrangement uses TRBV16 and TRBJ1-5, with D possibly being TRBD1 (5 bases). V was trimmed by 4 bases and J by 7 bases, leaving 14 bases between them. Germline CDR1 is KGHSY and CDR2 is FQNENV. The CDR3 is 14 residues long. The CDR3 DNA follows: TGTGCCAGCAGCCGCCGGGACCCACGCCAGCCCCAGCATTTT. Protein: CASSRRDPRQPQHF.

This clonotype was found a few times. This sequence joins TRBV4-1 and TRBJ2-5; D is unclear. This CDR3 spans 14 amino acids. Per the germline V gene, CDR1 is MGHRA and CDR2 is YSYEKL. Trimming took 0 bases from V and 4 from J, leaving 9 bases between them. DNA for the CDR3: TGCGCCAGCAGCCAAGAGGAATACAGAGAGACCCAGTACTTC. Translation: CASSQEEYRETQYF.

This clonotype was detected only a few times. This rearrangement joins TRBV7-8 to TRBJ1-3, with D possibly TRBD1 on 5 matching bases. The length of the CDR3 is 17 residues. Germline CDR1 SGHVS, CDR2 FQNEAQ. V was cut by 5 bases and J by 0 bases, with 17 bases left in between. This chain's CDR3 is CASSNTGLLSSGNTIYF. As DNA, the CDR3 is TGTGCCAGCAGCAACACGGGACTCCTGAGCTCTGGAAACACCATATATTTT.

This clonotype was counted only a few times. The chain couples TRBV12-3 or TRBV12-4 to TRBJ1-6; perhaps TRBD1 as D (5 bases). V dropped 5 bases and J dropped 0 bases, with 11 bases sitting between them. The length of the CDR3 is 16 residues. As DNA, the CDR3 is TGTGCCAGCAGTGCGGGACGGGGCTCCTATAATTCACCCCTCCACTTT. This gives the protein CASSAGRGSYNSPLHF.

This clonotype was picked up a small number of times. The chain couples TRBV15 to TRBJ2-1, with no clear D. The CDR3 runs to 16 residues. Trimming pared 0 bases from V and 0 bases from J, leaving 9 bases between. Germline CDR1 and CDR2: LNHNV and YYDKDF (reference sequence). This chain's CDR3 is CATSRDWMSSYNEQFF. For the CDR3, the DNA is TGTGCCACCAGCAGAGATTGGATGAGCTCCTACAATGAGCAGTTCTTC.

The table lists this clonotype with a few counts. The gene calls are TRBV11-2 and TRBJ2-3, with D maybe TRBD2 (6 bases). V was clipped by 2 bases and J by 4 bases, with 16 bases between them. The CDR3 covers 16 residues. CDR1 SGHAT and CDR2 FQNNGV come from the germline V gene. Here the CDR3 DNA reads TGTGCCAGCAGCTTATTGGCGGGAACTTCCTCAGATACGCAGTATTTT. Translation gives CASSLLAGTSSDTQYF.

The chain carries TRBV12-3 or TRBV12-4 and TRBJ2-5; D remains unclear. V was cut by 3 bases and J by 1 base, with 9 bases left in between. The CDR3 spans 14 residues. The CDR3 DNA reads TGTGCCAGCAGTTTTCTTGGTTCCCAAGAGACCCAGTACTTC. Its protein product is CASSFLGSQETQYF.

This clonotype has only a few counts. This chain connects TRBV28 to TRBJ2-1; D possibly corresponds to TRBD2 (5 bases). Trimming removed 1 base at V and 0 bases at J, with 10 bases between. The CDR3 is 16 amino acids. CDR1 and CDR2 (germline): MDHEN, SYDVKM. The CDR3 loop reads CASSLLRVASYNEQFF. The CDR3 bases are TGTGCCAGCAGTTTATTGAGGGTAGCCTCCTACAATGAGCAGTTCTTC.

The chain links TRBV10-3 to TRBJ2-3; 7 bases match TRBD1. The CDR3 length is 13 residues. Germline trimming cut 4 bases from V and 4 bases from J; bases unmatched to any gene: 2. CDR1 is ENHRY and CDR2 is SYGVKD in the germline V gene. The CDR3 sequence: CAISGQGSDTQYF. DNA of the CDR3: TGTGCCATCAGTGGACAGGGCTCAGATACGCAGTATTTT.

The V call is TRBV6-2 or TRBV6-3, the J call TRBJ2-7; 9 positions agree with TRBD2. CDR3 length: 16 residues. V lost 6 bases to trimming and J lost 3 bases; unmatched junction nucleotides: 12. Germline V CDR1 and CDR2: MNHEY, SVGEGT. The CDR3 nucleotides read TGTGCCAGCAGAACTCAAAGCGGGAGGAAATACTACGAGCAGTACTTC. The encoded protein is CASRTQSGRKYYEQYF.

V usage is TRBV24-1 and J usage is TRBJ2-5, with 9 bases matching TRBD1. This CDR3 region has 16 residues. J lost 4 bases, V lost 2 bases, and 7 bases had no gene match. CDR1 and CDR2 (germline): KGHDR, SFDVKD. CDR3 loop: CATSDWTGEGGETQYF. In DNA, the CDR3 is TGTGCCACCAGTGATTGGACAGGGGAGGGTGGAGAGACCCAGTACTTC.

There are many counts of this clonotype. The V call is TRBV20-1, the J call TRBJ2-7; the match to TRBD2 covers 12 bases. This CDR3 is built from 15 residues. Trimming cost V 3 bases and J 5 bases; bases outside gene matches: 8. The germline V gene encodes CDR1 DFQATT and CDR2 SNEGSKA (reference sequence). This CDR3 is CSARDRLAGVHEQYF. DNA of the CDR3: TGCAGTGCTAGGGACCGACTAGCGGGAGTACACGAGCAGTACTTC.

This clonotype was seen only once. The chain has TRBV5-1 and TRBJ2-7, with D perhaps TRBD2 (6 bases). The CDR3 has 16 residues. Germline loops: CDR1 SGHRS, CDR2 YFSETQ. V lost 5 bases, J lost 5 bases, and 23 bases lay in between. CDR3 sequence reads: CASRPGLRDSLHEQYF. Here the CDR3 DNA reads TGCGCCAGCAGACCGGGACTCCGGGACTCCCTCCACGAGCAGTACTTC. Based on the CDR3 plus reference TRBV5-1 and TRBJ2-7, the full variable domain is KAGVTQTPRYLIKTRGQQVTLSCSPISGHRSVSWYQQTPGQGLQFLFEYFSETQRNKGNFPGRFSGRQFSNSRSEMNVSTLELGDSALYLCASRPGLRDSLHEQYFGPGTRLTVT.

The chain couples TRBV7-8 to TRBJ1-2; 9 bases agree with TRBD1. There are 13 residues in the CDR3. V lost 6 bases, J lost 8 bases, and 7 bases stayed unmatched. Germline loops: CDR1 SGHVS, CDR2 FQNEAQ. CDR3 sequence: CASRSTGGLGYTF. In DNA, the CDR3 is TGTGCCAGCAGGAGTACAGGGGGCCTCGGCTACACCTTC.

The chain couples TRBV7-2 to TRBJ1-4; D is undetermined. The CDR3 is made up of 13 amino acids. V was cut by 3 bases and J by 7 bases, with 9 bases left in between. The V gene's germline CDR1 is SGHTA and CDR2 FQGNSA. CDR3 coding DNA: TGTGCCAGCAGCTTCGGGCGTTCTGAAAAACTGTTTTTT. Its protein product is CASSFGRSEKLFF.

This clonotype was seen at least ten times. The chain joins TRBV6-1 to TRBJ2-7; D tentatively reads TRBD1 or TRBD2 (6 bases each). CDR3 length: 14 residues. Germline V gene lookup returns CDR1 MNHNS and CDR2 SASEGT. V dropped 7 bases and J dropped 2 bases, with 15 bases sitting between them. The CDR3: CASMGASVAYEQYF. DNA of the CDR3: TGTGCCAGCATGGGGGCTAGCGTTGCCTACGAGCAGTACTTC.

The chain couples TRBV7-2 to TRBJ2-2; the D call may be TRBD1 or TRBD2 (6 bases each). Germline V gene data show CDR1 as SGHTA and CDR2 as FQGNSA. CDR3 length equals 15 residues. Between the trimmed V and J ends, which lost 7 bases and 2 bases, there was a span of 14 bases. The DNA of the CDR3 is TGTGCCAGCACCCAAGGGGGGTATAACACCGGGGAGCTGTTTTTT. It yields the protein CASTQGGYNTGELFF.